The T cell receptor beta chain described here comes from a study of T cell responses to AZD1222 COVID-19 vaccine. General study findings and limits: Unmutated regions of variants are reportedly targeted by nearly half of spike-specific TCRs.

The germline V gene encodes CDR1 LGHNA and CDR2 YSLEER. V trimming: 4 bases; J trimming: 11 bases; junction bases outside the gene matches: 6. The CDR3 is made up of 13 amino acids. With regard to this clone: Its antigen is currently unknown.

The assay was immunoSEQ multiplex PCR, and TCRdb's table has in-frame clones only and misses some. The repertoire holds some 150,000 clones, about nine tenths seen once, with 1.8% in the top ten. This TCR was recovered from an adult in good health. V and J are TRBV4-3 and TRBJ2-3; 10 positions match TRBD2. The material sequenced was peripheral blood, taken on day 0 of AZD1222 vaccination. The CDR3, as DNA: TGCGCCAGCAGCCCCCGGACTAGCGGAAAGCAGTATTTT. It is translated as CASSPRTSGKQYF.